This T cell receptor (beta chain) was obtained from a study of Ad26.COV2.S vaccination and SARS-CoV-2 variants. In the study overall: Into the muscle, Ad26.COV2.S was dosed once or twice, 56 days apart.

The CDR3 sequence is 12 residues long. CDR1 is SGHTA, CDR2 FQGNSA, per germline. Trimming cost V 4 bases and J 7 bases, with 11 bases left between them. Treatment meaning: around 19 received Ad26.COV2.S at low or high dose, single or two shots; about 5 received placebo; per-sample allocation not given. Samples came from day 63 after the first vaccine or placebo injection. Boston provided a donor who was an adult aged 18-55 years. The study used a vaccine consisting of an Ad26 vector that expressed Wuhan-strain SARS-CoV-2 spike. The data were produced by immunoSEQ multiplex PCR, yet TCRdb's version contains in-frame clones alone and is incomplete. This table has approximately 400,000 clones, roughly 84% appearing once.

J is TRBJ2-7 and V is TRBV7-2; D ambiguous. This sequence originates from a person aged 18-60 years who received the Ad26.COV2.S COVID-19 vaccine or a placebo. Sequencing was performed on peripheral blood, taken in a trial of Ad26.COV2.S vaccine versus placebo. The chain's CDR3 is CASSSLAEEQYF. As DNA, the CDR3 is TGTGCCAGCAGCTCCCTGGCGGAAGAGCAGTACTTC.